A single sample is the source of the 30 T cell receptor beta chains below, sequenced in a study of blood T cell repertoires in COVID-19. The assay was immunoSEQ multiplex PCR, and TCRdb's table has in-frame clones only and misses some. The data contain about 210,000 clones, 83% of them singletons. The sample comprised peripheral blood. These receptors originate from a woman in her thirties or forties with active or convalescent COVID-19.

The gene calls are TRBV2 and TRBJ2-4; perhaps TRBD2 as D (6 bases). Germline CDR1 reads SNHLY; CDR2 reads FYNNEI. The CDR3 has 15 amino acids. V was clipped by 3 bases and J by 6 bases, with 15 bases between them. The CDR3 DNA reads as TGTGCCAGCAGTGAGGGGGTCGGAGGGAGAAACATTCAGTACTTC. It yields the protein CASSEGVGGRNIQYF.

The chain couples TRBV23-1 to TRBJ1-1; D ambiguous. TRBV23-1 is filed as an ORF, its function uncertain. Trimming left V 0 bases short and J 6 bases short, with 14 bases between. CDR3 size: 15 residues. CDR3 amino acids: CASSQSRLRNSEAFF. The DNA of the CDR3 is TGCGCCAGCAGTCAATCTCGTCTGCGTAACTCTGAAGCTTTCTTT.

V and J are TRBV18 and TRBJ2-1, with TRBD2 identical over 16 bases. The germline gives CDR1 KGHSH, CDR2 LQKENI. Trimming took 2 bases from V and 8 from J; bases not matched to a gene: 6. This CDR3 spans 17 amino acids. The CDR3 DNA follows: TGTGCCAGCTCACCAAGCCAGGGGACTAGCGGGAGGGATGAGCAGTTCTTC. It translates to CASSPSQGTSGRDEQFF.

The V call is TRBV5-4, the J call TRBJ2-5, with TRBD2 matching 12 bases. With V trimmed by 0 bases and J by 6 bases, 6 bases remained unmatched. Per germline, CDR1 SGHNT and CDR2 YYREEE (reference sequence). The CDR3 extends over 16 amino acids. This CDR3 is CASSLETSGGGKTQYF. Here the CDR3 DNA reads TGTGCCAGCAGCTTGGAGACTAGCGGGGGAGGAAAGACCCAGTACTTC. Drawing the rest from reference TRBV5-4 and TRBJ2-5, the complete variable domain is ETGVTQSPTHLIKTRGQQVTLRCSSQSGHNTVSWYQQALGQGPQFIFQYYREEENGRGNFPPRFSGLQFPNYSSELNVNALELDDSALYLCASSLETSGGGKTQYFGPGTRLLVL.

This clone was observed a few times. V is TRBV24-1 and J is TRBJ2-3; 8 nucleotides align to TRBD1. Germline trimming cut 7 bases from V and 4 bases from J; bases unmatched to any gene: 9. The length of the CDR3 is 15 residues. Germline V gives CDR1 KGHDR, CDR2 SFDVKD. CDR3 DNA: TGTGCCACCAGCTACGACAGGGGCCCCCCAGATACGCAGTATTTT. Amino acids: CATSYDRGPPDTQYF.

As for this clone: A junction boundary mismatches the germline segment, possibly from a read error. The V and J genes are TRBV7-9 and TRBJ1-2; TRBD1 matches 12 bases. Germline CDR1 reads SEHNR; CDR2 reads FQNEAQ (reference sequence). There are 12 residues in the CDR3. CDR3 sequence reads: CASSRTGQGAVF. Written as DNA, the CDR3 is TGTGCCAGCAGCAGGACGGGACAGGGGGCCGTCTTC.

The chain uses TRBV5-1 and TRBJ1-1; TRBD1 matches 8 bases. The CDR3 has 15 residues. J lost 3 bases, V lost 4 bases, and 8 bases had no gene match. Germline lookup yields CDR1 SGHRS and CDR2 YFSETQ. The CDR3 region has the DNA TGCGCCAGCAGCACATTACAGGGGGTGGACACTGAAGCTTTCTTT. Amino acids: CASSTLQGVDTEAFF. The full variable domain, rest sourced from reference TRBV5-1 and TRBJ1-1, is KAGVTQTPRYLIKTRGQQVTLSCSPISGHRSVSWYQQTPGQGLQFLFEYFSETQRNKGNFPGRFSGRQFSNSRSEMNVSTLELGDSALYLCASSTLQGVDTEAFFGQGTRLTVV.

This clone occurred a few times. The CDR3 nucleotides are TGCGCCAGCAGACAGGACAGGGATCCCCTCCACTTT. Translating it yields CASRQDRDPLHF. The chain uses TRBV5-1 and TRBJ1-6, with 8 bases identical to TRBD1. The CDR3 is 12 amino acids. The trim removed 5 bases at V and 13 bases at J, leaving 5 bases unmatched. Germline CDR1 reads SGHRS; CDR2 reads YFSETQ.

The chain carries TRBV10-3 and TRBJ2-7; 10 bases are a match to TRBD1. J gave up 3 bases and V 5 bases, and 4 bases lay outside the gene matches. CDR1 is ENHRY, CDR2 SYGVKD, per germline. This CDR3 has 14 amino acids. The CDR3 loop is CAISYGQGDYEQYF. CDR3 bases: TGTGCCATCAGTTACGGACAGGGGGACTACGAGCAGTACTTC.

The chain employs TRBV15 and TRBJ2-6, with D maybe TRBD2 (5 bases). Germline V gene data show CDR1 as LNHNV and CDR2 as YYDKDF (reference sequence). CDR3 length: 20 amino acids. The ends were cut back, 0 bases at V and 0 bases at J, with 18 bases in the middle. The CDR3 loop reads CATSRDVWAGLDSGANVLTF. The CDR3 DNA reads as TGTGCCACCAGCAGAGACGTTTGGGCGGGCCTAGACTCTGGGGCCAACGTCCTGACTTTC.

The chain has TRBV20-1 and TRBJ1-1; D not certain. V was pared by 3 bases and J by 8 bases, with 19 bases between. The CDR3 runs to 14 residues. Germline CDR1 is DFQATT and CDR2 is SNEGSKA (reference sequence). The CDR3 bases are TGCAGTGCTAGTGGTGACTCTGAACAACTCGAAGCTTTCTTT. It codes for CSASGDSEQLEAFF.

CDR3: CASSVDTLGDYGYTF. DNA for the CDR3: TGTGCCAGCAGCGTAGACACCCTGGGCGACTATGGCTACACCTTC. This rearrangement joins TRBV9 to TRBJ1-2; D unresolved. The CDR3 length is 15 residues. Germline V gene data show CDR1 as SGDLS and CDR2 as YYNGEE. The germline V and J ends were trimmed by 0 bases and 3 bases, with 12 bases remaining between them.

This sequence joins TRBV28 and TRBJ2-7; 10 nucleotides line up with TRBD1. This CDR3 is built from 14 residues. The V segment lost 5 bases and the J segment 5 bases; nucleotides outside the gene matches: 6. The germline V gene has CDR1 MDHEN and CDR2 SYDVKM. The DNA for the CDR3 is TGTGCCAGCAGTCCGGGACAGGGGAGCGACGAGCAGTACTTC. It is translated as CASSPGQGSDEQYF.

The rearrangement links TRBV19 to TRBJ2-7, with 13 bases lining up with TRBD2. The CDR3 has 16 residues. V gave up 4 bases and J gave up 1 base; unmatched junction bases: 4. CDR1 and CDR2 from the germline V gene are LNHDA and SQIVND (reference sequence). The DNA of the CDR3 is TGTGCCAGTAGTAGGGGACTAGCGGGAACGTCCTACGAGCAGTACTTC. As protein: CASSRGLAGTSYEQYF.

The V call is TRBV6-5, the J call TRBJ1-6; TRBD1 aligns across 7 bases. CDR1 and CDR2 from the germline V gene are MNHEY and SVGAGI. V trimming: 2 bases; J trimming: 6 bases; junction bases outside the gene matches: 7. This CDR3 is 16 amino acids long. The CDR3 nucleotides are TGTGCCAGCAGTTACGAGGGGGCGACTAGTAATTCACCCCTCCACTTT. Translating it yields CASSYEGATSNSPLHF.

This clone was counted only a few times. The V gene is TRBV7-8, the J gene TRBJ1-3; D perhaps matches TRBD1 (5 bases). The CDR3 is made up of 13 amino acids. The V end was cut by 5 bases, the J end by 4 bases, with 9 bases between. Looked up from germline, CDR1 is SGHVS and CDR2 is FQNEAQ. The CDR3 sequence is CASSEDTGNTIYF. CDR3 in DNA: TGTGCCAGCAGCGAGGACACAGGAAACACCATATATTTT.

V usage is TRBV6-5 and J usage is TRBJ1-1; 8 bases are a match to TRBD1. Germline CDR1 MNHEY, CDR2 SVGAGI. The CDR3 contains 14 residues. V shed 6 bases and J 1 base; nucleotides not matched to a gene: 4. The DNA of the CDR3 is TGTGCCAGCAGCAAGGACAGGGCGAACACTGAAGCTTTCTTT. It codes for CASSKDRANTEAFF.

The chain links TRBV24-1 to TRBJ2-7; possibly TRBD1 for D (6 bases). V lost 0 bases and J lost 5, with 13 bases in between. This CDR3 has 15 residues. Per the germline V gene, CDR1 is KGHDR and CDR2 is SFDVKD. The CDR3 here is CATSDLIGGRDEQYF. DNA for the CDR3: TGTGCCACCAGTGATTTGATTGGGGGCCGGGACGAGCAGTACTTC.

V gene TRBV2 combines with J gene TRBJ1-4; TRBD1 aligns across 11 bases. Germline CDR1 is SNHLY and CDR2 is FYNNEI. The CDR3 has 14 amino acids. V was clipped by 1 base and J by 10 bases; unmatched bases: 2. The CDR3 loop reads CASSEEGTGGKLFF. The CDR3 nucleotides are TGTGCCAGCAGTGAAGAGGGGACAGGGGGAAAACTGTTTTTT. The entire variable domain, with the rest obtained from reference TRBV2 and TRBJ1-4, is as follows: EPEVTQTPSHQVTQMGQEVILRCVPISNHLYFYWYRQILGQKVEFLVSFYNNEISEKSEIFDDQFSVERPDGSNFTLKIRSTKLEDSAMYFCASSEEGTGGKLFFGSGTQLSVL.

The chain carries TRBV2 and TRBJ2-1; 8 bases align to TRBD1. The V segment lost 10 bases and the J segment 1 base; nucleotides outside the gene matches: 12. The CDR3 contains 16 residues. The V gene's germline CDR1 is SNHLY and CDR2 FYNNEI. The CDR3 region is CAIHKTQGASYNEQFF. The CDR3 region has the DNA TGTGCCATCCATAAGACTCAGGGGGCTTCCTACAATGAGCAGTTCTTC.

This chain joins TRBV7-9 and TRBJ1-1, with 12 positions matching TRBD1. The CDR3 runs to 17 residues. Germline CDR1 SEHNR, CDR2 FQNEAQ (reference sequence). Unmatched junction bases numbered 8, after V lost 5 bases and J lost 1 base. Here the CDR3 DNA reads TGTGCCAGCAGCCCTCCTTGGGGACAGGGGGCGAACACTGAAGCTTTCTTT. Translation: CASSPPWGQGANTEAFF.

V gene TRBV5-4 combines with J gene TRBJ1-3, with 7 bases fitting TRBD1. Trimming took 0 bases from V and 2 from J; bases not matched to a gene: 8. Germline CDR1 is SGHNT and CDR2 is YYREEE (reference sequence). The CDR3 loop spans 17 amino acids. The CDR3 DNA reads TGTGCCAGCAGCTTGGATAACGGGGACAGACCTGGAAACACCATATATTTT. It specifies CASSLDNGDRPGNTIYF.

DNA for the CDR3: TGTGCCAGCTCTACTGCAGGGTTCTACAATGAGCAGTTCTTC. It is translated as CASSTAGFYNEQFF. The V gene is TRBV18, the J gene TRBJ2-1, with a tentative D call TRBD1 (5 bases). The V and J ends lost 6 bases and 3 bases respectively, with 12 bases between them. This CDR3 comprises 14 residues. Germline CDR1 is KGHSH and CDR2 is LQKENI.

The rearrangement joins TRBV2 to TRBJ2-7; TRBD2 aligns across 8 bases. The V segment lost 6 bases and the J segment 4 bases; nucleotides outside the gene matches: 8. The CDR3 has 14 amino acids. Germline-derived CDR1 and CDR2 are SNHLY and FYNNEI. The CDR3: CASRKREILYEQYF. The CDR3 nucleotides read TGTGCCAGCAGGAAGCGGGAGATTCTATACGAGCAGTACTTC. The full variable domain, in which reference TRBV2 and TRBJ2-7 provide the parts outside the CDR3, is EPEVTQTPSHQVTQMGQEVILRCVPISNHLYFYWYRQILGQKVEFLVSFYNNEISEKSEIFDDQFSVERPDGSNFTLKIRSTKLEDSAMYFCASRKREILYEQYFGPGTRLTVT.

The chain employs TRBV21-1 and TRBJ1-5; the D call in the table, TRBD1, was not verified against the DNA. TRBV21-1 is marked as a pseudogene. This CDR3 spans 19 amino acids. As DNA, the CDR3 is TGTGCCAGCAGCGTATTCGGACAGGCCTTCCCCATACTATCATCGCCCCAGCATTTT. Protein: CASSVFGQAFPILSSPQHF.

The J gene is TRBJ1-5, the V gene TRBV19; D is uncertain. Germline V CDR1 and CDR2: LNHDA, SQIVND (reference sequence). The CDR3 contains 14 residues. V gave up 7 bases and J gave up 4 bases, with 14 bases separating them. The CDR3 nucleotides read TGTGCCAGTAATGACGGCAGGATAAATCAGCCCCAGCATTTT. Translated, it gives CASNDGRINQPQHF.

DNA for the CDR3: TGTGCCAGTAGTAGGGGAGGGGCCCAATCCTACGAGCAGTACTTC. Translated: CASSRGGAQSYEQYF. The chain couples TRBV19 to TRBJ2-7, with 7 bases matching TRBD2. The CDR3 runs 15 residues. Germline lookup yields CDR1 LNHDA and CDR2 SQIVND (reference sequence). Trimming removed 4 bases from V and 1 base from J; junction bases left unmatched: 7.

The rearrangement links TRBV4-3 to TRBJ2-5; no firm D call. The CDR3 has 15 residues. Germline loops: CDR1 LGHNA, CDR2 YSLEER. V was shortened by 1 base and J by 4 bases, with 13 bases between the two germline ends. The CDR3 loop reads CASSQGPKSRETQYF. The DNA of the CDR3 is TGCGCCAGCAGCCAAGGCCCAAAGAGTCGAGAGACCCAGTACTTC.

The chain carries TRBV29-1 and TRBJ1-2, with D uncertain. CDR1 SQVTM and CDR2 ANQGSEA come from the germline V gene. The CDR3 is 14 residues long. V was pared by 6 bases and J by 8 bases, with 22 bases between. The CDR3 sequence is CSVSPTRVEVGYTF. The CDR3 DNA is TGCAGCGTCTCCCCCACACGAGTGGAGGTAGGCTACACCTTC. The full variable domain, in which reference TRBV29-1 and TRBJ1-2 provide the parts outside the CDR3, is SAVISQKPSRDICQRGTSLTIQCQVDSQVTMMFWYRQQPGQSLTLIATANQGSEATYESGFVIDKFPISRPNLTFSTLTVSNMSPEDSSIYLCSVSPTRVEVGYTFGSGTRLTVV.

This chain joins TRBV24-1 and TRBJ2-5; tentative D call: TRBD2 (6 bases). The CDR3 totals 14 residues. Germline V lookup: CDR1 KGHDR, CDR2 SFDVKD. V was pared by 4 bases and J by 1 base, with 9 bases between. The CDR3 is CATSDPSAQETQYF. Here the CDR3 DNA reads TGTGCCACCAGTGACCCTAGCGCCCAAGAGACCCAGTACTTC.